Below are 20 T cell receptor beta chains sequenced from a single sample in a study of shared clonotypes between healthy human individuals. Profiling relied on immunoSEQ multiplex PCR, and the TCRdb table lists in-frame clones only, not all of them. The table includes a few million clones, around 95% detected once. Sequencing used naive CD4+ T cells sorted from blood. Noted subset: CD45RA+ positively selected. Receptors were obtained from a man aged 18 to 30 in good health.

The rearrangement uses TRBV5-1 and TRBJ2-3, with D possibly matching TRBD2 (5 bases). Germline V gives CDR1 SGHRS, CDR2 YFSETQ. Trimming shortened V by 4 bases and J by 10 bases, and 10 bases separated the two germline ends. The CDR3 totals 11 residues. The CDR3: CASSGRGPQYF. The CDR3, as DNA: TGCGCCAGCAGCGGGAGAGGTCCGCAGTATTTT.

The CDR3 sequence: CASSTTGGWGEQFF. CDR3 sequence (DNA): TGTGCCAGCAGTACGACAGGGGGTTGGGGTGAGCAGTTCTTC. The J gene is TRBJ2-1, the V gene TRBV6-1; TRBD1 aligns across 9 bases. The CDR3 consists of 14 residues. Germline V gene sequence: CDR1 MNHNS, CDR2 SASEGT. V lost 5 bases, J lost 9 bases, and 8 bases stayed unmatched.

CDR3 nucleotides: TGTGCCAGCACCCGCCGGTCGTCTAATGAAAAACTGTTTTTT. Translating gives CASTRRSSNEKLFF. The chain carries TRBV6-5 and TRBJ1-4; D gene unclear. V shed 7 bases and J shed 3 bases, with 12 bases lying between them. Per germline, CDR1 MNHEY and CDR2 SVGAGI. There are 14 residues in the CDR3.

The genes are TRBV18 and TRBJ2-7; perhaps TRBD2 as D (5 bases). This CDR3 contains 14 residues. Trimming pared 2 bases from V and 2 bases from J, leaving 10 bases between. Germline lookup yields CDR1 KGHSH and CDR2 LQKENI. The CDR3 reads CASSPAGRAYEQYF. CDR3 nucleotide sequence: TGTGCCAGCTCACCAGCGGGTCGAGCCTACGAGCAGTACTTC.

J is TRBJ1-5 and V is TRBV6-1; D may be TRBD1 (6 bases). The germline V and J ends were trimmed by 8 bases and 4 bases, with 18 bases remaining between them. Germline loops: CDR1 MNHNS, CDR2 SASEGT. The CDR3 loop spans 15 amino acids. CDR3 DNA sequence: TGTGCCAGCGGCCCAACAGGGTTCTATAATCAGCCCCAGCATTTT. It encodes CASGPTGFYNQPQHF.

V usage is TRBV7-8 and J usage is TRBJ2-7, with D perhaps matching TRBD1 or TRBD2 (5 bases each). The CDR3 runs to 13 residues. The germline CDR1 and CDR2 sequences are SGHVS and FQNEAQ. With 4 bases removed from V and 7 bases from J, the gap between germline ends came to 14 bases. The CDR3 nucleotides are TGTGCCAGCAGCTCATACGATGGGGGTGAGCAGTACTTC. Translation gives CASSSYDGGEQYF.

CDR3 nucleotides: TGTGCCAGCAGCCAAGAGTATGGACAAGCTACCTACGAGCAGTACTTC. Its protein product is CASSQEYGQATYEQYF. The rearrangement joins TRBV4-2 to TRBJ2-7, with D possibly matching TRBD1 (5 bases). Germline V gives CDR1 LGHNA, CDR2 YNFKEQ. V shed 0 bases and J shed 2 bases, with 14 bases lying between them. CDR3 length: 16 amino acids.

This CDR3 is CASSPTGPWTYEQYF. CDR3 in DNA: TGTGCCAGCAGCCCCACAGGGCCCTGGACCTACGAGCAGTACTTC. The rearrangement links TRBV14 to TRBJ2-7, with D maybe TRBD1 (6 bases). Germline CDR1 is SGHDN and CDR2 is FVKESK. The ends were cut back, 4 bases at V and 2 bases at J, with 15 bases in the middle. The CDR3 totals 15 residues.

The chain carries TRBV9 and TRBJ2-3; the match to TRBD2 covers 13 bases. The CDR3 length is 16 residues. Germline assignment: CDR1 SGDLS and CDR2 YYNGEE. Unmatched junction bases numbered 3, after V lost 0 bases and J lost 5 bases. CDR3 coding DNA: TGTGCCAGCAGCGTAGGACGGACTAGCGGGGGAGATACGCAGTATTTT. It specifies CASSVGRTSGGDTQYF.

This clone was counted a single time. The CDR3: CASRESGLNSPLHF. The DNA for the CDR3 is TGTGCCAGCAGGGAGTCGGGTTTGAATTCACCCCTCCACTTT. V gene TRBV6-1 combines with J gene TRBJ1-6; the D is unclear. The CDR3 loop spans 14 amino acids. Germline assignment: CDR1 MNHNS and CDR2 SASEGT. V gave up 6 bases and J gave up 7 bases, with 13 bases separating them.

This rearrangement joins TRBV30 to TRBJ1-2; D unresolved. CDR1 is GTSNPN and CDR2 is SVGIG in the germline V gene (reference sequence). The length of the CDR3 is 14 residues. The V end was cut by 2 bases, the J end by 4 bases, with 14 bases between. CDR3 DNA sequence: TGTGCCTGGAGTATGGGTAATGCAGGCTATGGCTACACCTTC. Amino acid sequence: CAWSMGNAGYGYTF.

The chain employs TRBV7-9 and TRBJ2-5; the D is unclear. CDR3 length: 14 residues. Between the trimmed V and J ends, which lost 5 bases and 2 bases, there was a span of 12 bases. The germline gives CDR1 SEHNR, CDR2 FQNEAQ (reference sequence). DNA for the CDR3: TGTGCCAGCAGCCTGGCCCAGACACAAGAGACCCAGTACTTC. It translates to CASSLAQTQETQYF.

J is TRBJ1-1 and V is TRBV6-4, with 8 bases aligning to TRBD1. J was trimmed by 5 bases and V by 8 bases; bases with no gene match: 10. Germline V gene data show CDR1 as MRHNA and CDR2 as SNTAGT. The CDR3 runs to 14 residues. DNA for the CDR3: TGTGCCAGCGCAGAACAGGGGGGGAGGACTGAAGCTTTCTTT. Its translation: CASAEQGGRTEAFF.

The gene calls are TRBV6-5 and TRBJ2-6; D might be TRBD1 or TRBD2, each matching 5 bases. The CDR3 loop spans 15 amino acids. Germline values: CDR1 MNHEY, CDR2 SVGAGI. With 5 bases removed from V and 3 bases from J, the gap between germline ends came to 11 bases. CDR3 sequence reads: CASSISGSGANVLTF. The DNA of the CDR3 is TGTGCCAGCAGTATCTCAGGGAGTGGGGCCAACGTCCTGACTTTC.

The chain recombines TRBV19 with TRBJ1-6; 9 bases map to TRBD1. The CDR3 contains 15 residues. V gave up 5 bases and J gave up 7 bases; unmatched junction bases: 6. The germline gives CDR1 LNHDA, CDR2 SQIVND (reference sequence). The CDR3 DNA is TGTGCCAGTAGTGCGAGGGACAGGGAGAATTCACCCCTCCACTTT. Amino acid sequence: CASSARDRENSPLHF.

V usage is TRBV21-1 and J usage is TRBJ2-7; whether TRBD2, the table's D call, matches the DNA was not checked. TRBV21-1 has pseudogene status. The CDR3 loop spans 11 amino acids. The CDR3 loop is CASSTSYEQYF. The CDR3 DNA reads TGTGCCAGCAGCACGTCCTACGAGCAGTACTTC.

This clone was counted once. V usage is TRBV7-2 and J usage is TRBJ2-1; a possible D gene is TRBD1 (5 bases). CDR3 length: 15 residues. V was trimmed by 5 bases and J by 8 bases, leaving 19 bases between them. The germline V gene has CDR1 SGHTA and CDR2 FQGNSA. The CDR3 region has the DNA TGTGCCAGCAGCCCTCCGGGTAGAAAAGGGGATGAGCAGTTCTTC. This translates into CASSPPGRKGDEQFF.

This rearrangement joins TRBV6-6 to TRBJ2-1; D remains unclear. CDR1 is MNHNY, CDR2 SVGAGI, per germline (reference sequence). V was trimmed by 6 bases and J by 5 bases, leaving 14 bases between them. The CDR3 runs to 14 residues. CDR3 loop: CASRYIGRNNEQFF. The DNA of the CDR3 is TGTGCCAGCAGATACATAGGCAGAAACAATGAGCAGTTCTTC.

In DNA, the CDR3 is TGTGCCAGCAGCTTAGGGACTAGCACAGATACGCAGTATTTT. It is translated as CASSLGTSTDTQYF. The chain links TRBV11-3 to TRBJ2-3; a weak D match, TRBD2 (5 bases). V was shortened by 1 base and J by 0 bases, with 5 bases between the two germline ends. Germline CDR1 reads SGHNT; CDR2 reads YENEEA. The CDR3 loop spans 14 amino acids.

V gene TRBV9 combines with J gene TRBJ2-3; no firm D call. This CDR3 has 12 residues. Germline V lookup: CDR1 SGDLS, CDR2 YYNGEE. V dropped 0 bases and J dropped 7 bases, with 6 bases sitting between them. This chain's CDR3 is CASSVDSNTQYF. For the CDR3, the DNA is TGTGCCAGCAGCGTAGACTCAAATACGCAGTATTTT. Full variable domain (remainder filled in from reference TRBV9 and TRBJ2-3): DSGVTQTPKHLITATGQRVTLRCSPRSGDLSVYWYQQSLDQGLQFLIQYYNGEERAKGNILERFSAQQFPDLHSELNLSSLELGDSALYFCASSVDSNTQYFGPGTRLTVL.